The clone carrying this T cell receptor (beta chain) was recorded at least ten times. The antigen is unknown. The data are from a study of T cells in Graves' hyperthyroidism and ophthalmopathy. The source material, RNA transcripts, was used to amplify TCR beta CDR3 regions. With the HTBI primer set, the TCR CDR3 went through a first round of RT-PCR. TCRdb independently ran MiXCR on the multiplex PCR reads; one entry per CDR3 protein. The sample holds fewer than 45,000 distinct CDR3 sequences, about 49% seen once. Study results and caveats: In the blood, most expanded thyroid clonotypes above 0.001 appeared as well.

The sample was blood. The TCR comes from a woman between 45 and 60 years old with Graves' hyperthyroidism that later progressed to Graves' ophthalmopathy.

The CDR3, as DNA: TGTGCCAGCAGCTTACAGAGACAGGGCGGCGAAGGCTACACCTTC. Encoded protein: CASSLQRQGGEGYTF. The chain joins TRBV11-2 to TRBJ1-2, with TRBD1 matching over 7 bases. V shed 2 bases and J 8 bases; nucleotides not matched to a gene: 11. The CDR3 has 15 amino acids. CDR1 SGHAT and CDR2 FQNNGV come from the germline V gene.